The T cell receptor (beta chain) under discussion was sequenced for a study of molecular identifiers for immune sequencing clone quantification. Study in general: In replicates, the authors split RNA from 20,000 or 100,000 naive CD8 cells five ways and sequenced four.

The authors sorted naive CD8 T cells as CD8+CD4-CCR7+CD45RA+. Germline V gene lookup returns CDR1 PRHDT and CDR2 FYEKMQ (reference sequence). The CDR3 is made up of 15 amino acids. The ends lost 5 bases at V and 3 bases at J; junction bases unmatched: 8. TCRdb re-derived calls from the PCR reads in MiXCR, one entry per CDR3 protein. This sample has 40,000 to 50,000 distinct CDR3 sequences, with 15% to 20% found just once. With respect to this clonotype: Antigen unknown. With a much larger clone just one base away, this may be a read error.

Study-wide points: A single cell's spiked Jurkat TCR RNA was reportedly detectable among more than 950,000 naive cells. Over 98% of effector molecules, yet under 1% of naive-cell molecules, were held by clones above 20 RNA copies.

The genes are TRBV13 and TRBJ2-7, with 9 bases matching TRBD1. The sample consisted of naive CD8+ T cells from blood, with Jurkat cell RNA spiked in. The subset here: FACS-sorted CD8+CD4-CCR7+CD45RA+ naive T cells. This receptor was identified in a human donor in good health. Some libraries in this study had Jurkat cell RNA spiked in. The CDR3, as DNA: TGTGCCAGCAGCGACTCCGGGACAGGGCTCTACGAGCAGTACTTC. This translates into CASSDSGTGLYEQYF.